This T cell receptor (beta chain) was observed in a study of PD-L1 blockade in urothelial cancer. Overall study: At some point between 2014 and 2016 therapy began: atezolizumab 1,200 mg intravenously every 3 weeks. The researchers analyzed blood 3 weeks (second dose) and 6 weeks after treatment start.

Described time point: peripheral blood 6 weeks after treatment start. The germline CDR1 and CDR2 sequences are MRHNA and SNTAGT. The ends were cut back, 5 bases at V and 2 bases at J, with 22 bases in the middle. The CDR3 sequence is 17 residues long. Some clones are missing from TCRdb's copy, which holds only in-frame ones; the method was immunoSEQ multiplex PCR. This table holds roughly 120,000 clones, approximately 90% found once. This specimen consisted of PBMCs, obtained around atezolizumab (anti-PD-L1) treatment. The chain combines TRBV6-4 with TRBJ2-7, with D perhaps TRBD1 (6 bases). This clonotype was sampled from a man between 60 and 70 years old with urothelial cancer. The CDR3 loop reads CASSNIWAGADAYEQYF. The CDR3 nucleotides read TGTGCCAGCAGTAACATTTGGGCAGGGGCCGACGCCTACGAGCAGTACTTC.